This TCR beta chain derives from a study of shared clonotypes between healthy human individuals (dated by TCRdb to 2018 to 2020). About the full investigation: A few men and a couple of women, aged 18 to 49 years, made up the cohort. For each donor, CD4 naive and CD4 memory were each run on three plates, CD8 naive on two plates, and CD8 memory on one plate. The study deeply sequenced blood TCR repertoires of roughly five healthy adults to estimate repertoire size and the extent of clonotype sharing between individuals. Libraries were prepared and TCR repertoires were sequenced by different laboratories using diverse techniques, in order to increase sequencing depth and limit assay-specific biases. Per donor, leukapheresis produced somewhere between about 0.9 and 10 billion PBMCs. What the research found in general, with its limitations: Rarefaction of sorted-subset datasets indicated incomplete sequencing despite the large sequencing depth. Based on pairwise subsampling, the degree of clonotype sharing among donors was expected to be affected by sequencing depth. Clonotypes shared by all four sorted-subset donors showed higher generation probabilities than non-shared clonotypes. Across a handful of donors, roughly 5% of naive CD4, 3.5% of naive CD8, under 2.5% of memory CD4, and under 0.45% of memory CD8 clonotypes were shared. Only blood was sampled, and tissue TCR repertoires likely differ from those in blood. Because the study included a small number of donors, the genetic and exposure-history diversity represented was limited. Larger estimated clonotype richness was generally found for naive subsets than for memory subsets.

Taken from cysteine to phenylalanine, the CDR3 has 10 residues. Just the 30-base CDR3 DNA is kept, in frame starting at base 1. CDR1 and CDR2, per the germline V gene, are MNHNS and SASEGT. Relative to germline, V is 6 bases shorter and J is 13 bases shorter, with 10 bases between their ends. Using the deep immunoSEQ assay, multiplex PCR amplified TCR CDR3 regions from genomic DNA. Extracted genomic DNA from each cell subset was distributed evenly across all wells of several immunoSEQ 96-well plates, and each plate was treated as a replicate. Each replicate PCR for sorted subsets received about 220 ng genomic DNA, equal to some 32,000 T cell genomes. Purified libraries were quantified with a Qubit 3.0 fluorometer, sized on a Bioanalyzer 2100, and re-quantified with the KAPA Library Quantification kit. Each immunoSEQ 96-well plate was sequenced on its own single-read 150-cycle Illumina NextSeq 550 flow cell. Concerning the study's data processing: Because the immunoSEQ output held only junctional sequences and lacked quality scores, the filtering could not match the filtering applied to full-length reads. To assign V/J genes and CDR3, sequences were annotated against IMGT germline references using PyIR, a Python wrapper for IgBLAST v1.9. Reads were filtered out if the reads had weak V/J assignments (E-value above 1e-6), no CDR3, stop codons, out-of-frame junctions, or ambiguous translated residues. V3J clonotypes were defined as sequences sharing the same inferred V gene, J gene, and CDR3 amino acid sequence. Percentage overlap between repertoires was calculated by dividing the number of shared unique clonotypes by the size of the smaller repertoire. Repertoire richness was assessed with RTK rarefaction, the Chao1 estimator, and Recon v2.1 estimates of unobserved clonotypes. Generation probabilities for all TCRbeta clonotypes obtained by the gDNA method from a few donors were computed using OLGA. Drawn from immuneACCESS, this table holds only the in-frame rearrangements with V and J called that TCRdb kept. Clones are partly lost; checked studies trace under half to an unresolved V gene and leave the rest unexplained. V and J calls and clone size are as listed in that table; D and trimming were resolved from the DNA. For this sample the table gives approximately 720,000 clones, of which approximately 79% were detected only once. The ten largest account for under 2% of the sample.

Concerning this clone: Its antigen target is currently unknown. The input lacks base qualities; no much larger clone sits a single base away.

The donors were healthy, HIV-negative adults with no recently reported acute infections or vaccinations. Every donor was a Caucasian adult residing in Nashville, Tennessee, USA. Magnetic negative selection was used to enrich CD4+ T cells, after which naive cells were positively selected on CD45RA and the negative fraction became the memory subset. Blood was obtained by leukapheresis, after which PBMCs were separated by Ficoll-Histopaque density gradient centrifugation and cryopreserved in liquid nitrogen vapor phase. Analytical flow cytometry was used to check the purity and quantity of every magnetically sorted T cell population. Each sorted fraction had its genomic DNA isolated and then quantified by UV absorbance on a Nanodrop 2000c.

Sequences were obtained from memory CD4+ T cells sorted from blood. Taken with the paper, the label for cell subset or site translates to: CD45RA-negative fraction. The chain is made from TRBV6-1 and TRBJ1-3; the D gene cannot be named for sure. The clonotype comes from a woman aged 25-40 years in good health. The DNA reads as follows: TGTGCCAGCAGGTTAACGGGGATATATTTT. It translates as CASRLTGIYF.